This TCR beta chain was sequenced in a study of T cell responses to AZD1222 COVID-19 vaccine. TCRdb keeps only in-frame clones here, not all; method: immunoSEQ multiplex PCR. The data hold more than 90,000 clones, with about four fifths observed a single time. Study-wide findings and caveats: The study found Spike-specific TCR breadth and depth rose after two AZD1222 doses.

Comments on this clone: Antigen: not known.

After removal of 4 bases from V and 2 bases from J, the junction contained 6 bases not matched to a gene. The CDR3 consists of 16 residues. Germline-derived CDR1 and CDR2 are KGHSH and LQKENI. The receptor comes from an adult who received the AZD1222 COVID-19 vaccine. The V gene is TRBV18, the J gene TRBJ1-5; the match to TRBD1 covers 9 bases. Sequences were derived from peripheral blood, sampled 28 days after the second AZD1222 dose. The CDR3 DNA reads as TGTGCCAGCTCACAAGGACAGGGGAGCGGCAATCAGCCCCAGCATTTT. Its protein product is CASSQGQGSGNQPQHF.